The rows below give T cell receptor beta chains drawn from one sample of a study of blood T cell repertoires in COVID-19. This table comes from immunoSEQ multiplex PCR, and its TCRdb copy is limited to in-frame clones, with some not included. The sample consists of around 250,000 clones, 65% to 85% of them appearing once. The material sequenced was peripheral blood. These receptors originate from a man aged 40-49 years with active or convalescent COVID-19. Both conserved end residues are part of each CDR3. The order of the fields is J gene, clone size, D gene, V gene, CDR3 protein, CDR3 DNA. The D gene is left open where the match is weak. The size field is filled for only some rows; it gives once, few, many or a size class.

J: TRBJ2-5
size: once
D: -
V: TRBV4-2
CDR3: CASSQGSFAWGLQETQYF
DNA: TGTGCCAGCAGCCAAGGTTCTTTCGCCTGGGGGCTCCAAGAGACCCAGTACTTC

J: TRBJ1-2
size: few
D: -
V: TRBV18
CDR3: CASSPTELNYGYTF
DNA: TGTGCCAGCTCCCCGACAGAGCTCAACTATGGCTACACCTTC

J: TRBJ1-3
size: once
D: TRBD1
V: TRBV5-6
CDR3: CASSRDRGFGNTIYF
DNA: TGTGCCAGCAGCCGGGACAGGGGCTTCGGAAACACCATATATTTT

J: TRBJ2-7
size: -
D: TRBD1
V: TRBV5-1
CDR3: CASSYRQGMRNEQYF
DNA: TGCGCCAGCAGCTACCGACAGGGAATGAGAAACGAGCAGTACTTC

J: TRBJ2-6
size: -
D: TRBD2
V: TRBV4-2
CDR3: CASSSGLAGLTGANVLTF
DNA: TGTGCCAGCAGCTCCGGACTAGCGGGACTTACTGGGGCCAACGTCCTGACTTTC

J: TRBJ1-1
size: -
D: -
V: TRBV29-1
CDR3: CSVNSWEDTEAFF
DNA: TGCAGCGTTAACAGCTGGGAGGACACTGAAGCTTTCTTT

J: TRBJ2-5
size: once
D: -
V: TRBV7-8
CDR3: CASNYGGMAGETQYF
DNA: TGTGCCAGCAATTATGGCGGGATGGCCGGAGAGACCCAGTACTTC

J: TRBJ1-2
size: -
D: -
V: TRBV28
CDR3: CASSLGRGLDGYTF
DNA: TGTGCCAGCAGTTTAGGTAGGGGGTTGGATGGCTACACCTTC

J: TRBJ1-1
size: -
D: -
V: TRBV5-8
CDR3: CASSTGRDTEAFF
DNA: TGTGCCAGCAGCACAGGAAGGGATACTGAAGCTTTCTTT

J: TRBJ1-1
size: few
D: -
V: TRBV19
CDR3: CASHGEGRGEAFF
DNA: TGTGCCAGTCACGGGGAGGGGAGGGGTGAAGCTTTCTTT

J: TRBJ1-6
size: -
D: -
V: TRBV16
CDR3: CASSLDRRSSYNSPLHF
DNA: TGTGCCAGCAGCCTAGACAGACGGAGCTCCTATAATTCACCCCTCCACTTT

J: TRBJ2-5
size: -
D: -
V: TRBV11-3
CDR3: CASSLSRDYQETQYF
DNA: TGTGCCAGCAGCTTATCGCGGGACTACCAAGAGACCCAGTACTTC

J: TRBJ2-2
size: -
D: -
V: TRBV19
CDR3: CASSARAPSRTGELFF
DNA: TGTGCCAGTAGTGCCAGGGCCCCCTCGAGGACCGGGGAGCTGTTTTTT

J: TRBJ2-1
size: -
D: -
V: TRBV7-9
CDR3: CASTSVYNEQFF
DNA: TGTGCCAGCACATCGGTATACAATGAGCAGTTCTTC

J: TRBJ2-1
size: -
D: -
V: TRBV19
CDR3: CASSTPGLPSEQFF
DNA: TGTGCCAGTAGTACCCCGGGACTTCCGAGTGAGCAGTTCTTC

J: TRBJ2-5
size: -
D: -
V: TRBV11-3
CDR3: CASSLDRGAETQYF
DNA: TGTGCCAGCAGCTTAGATCGGGGGGCGGAGACCCAGTACTTC

J: TRBJ1-2
size: -
D: TRBD1
V: TRBV6-2/TRBV6-3
CDR3: CASSPTAGTGLGGYTF
DNA: TGTGCCAGCAGTCCCACGGCCGGGACAGGGCTTGGAGGCTACACCTTC

J: TRBJ1-1
size: -
D: -
V: TRBV10-2
CDR3: CASTQQGGDTEAFF
DNA: TGCGCCAGCACCCAACAGGGAGGGGACACTGAAGCTTTCTTT

J: TRBJ2-1
size: once
D: -
V: TRBV19
CDR3: CASSEAHTGRAYNEQFF
DNA: TGTGCCAGTAGTGAAGCCCACACAGGCAGGGCCTACAATGAGCAGTTCTTC

J: TRBJ1-1
size: -
D: -
V: TRBV12-3/TRBV12-4
CDR3: CASTLGANTEAFF
DNA: TGTGCCAGCACCCTTGGAGCGAACACTGAAGCTTTCTTT

J: TRBJ1-5
size: -
D: -
V: TRBV5-1
CDR3: CASSFGGDNQPQHF
DNA: TGCGCCAGCAGCTTCGGGGGGGACAATCAGCCCCAGCATTTT

J: TRBJ2-1
size: -
D: TRBD2
V: TRBV6-2/TRBV6-3
CDR3: CASSAGTRSGNEQFF
DNA: TGTGCCAGCAGTGCCGGGACTAGGTCGGGCAATGAGCAGTTCTTC

J: TRBJ2-3
size: -
D: TRBD1
V: TRBV2
CDR3: CASSIQGLGTDTQYF
DNA: TGTGCCAGCAGTATACAGGGGCTGGGGACAGATACGCAGTATTTT

J: TRBJ2-5
size: -
D: TRBD1
V: TRBV7-2
CDR3: CASSLVDRASETQYF
DNA: TGTGCCAGCAGCTTAGTTGACAGGGCATCGGAGACCCAGTACTTC

J: TRBJ1-6
size: -
D: TRBD1
V: TRBV6-1
CDR3: CASTRAGQGGSPLHF
DNA: TGTGCCAGCACTCGGGCGGGACAGGGGGGTTCACCCCTCCACTTT

J: TRBJ2-1
size: -
D: TRBD2
V: TRBV19
CDR3: CASSRVLAGWNEQFF
DNA: TGTGCCAGTAGTAGGGTTCTAGCGGGATGGAATGAGCAGTTCTTC

J: TRBJ2-1
size: -
D: TRBD2
V: TRBV24-1
CDR3: CATRAGGANEQFF
DNA: TGTGCCACCAGGGCGGGAGGGGCCAATGAGCAGTTCTTC

J: TRBJ1-3
size: -
D: -
V: TRBV19
CDR3: CASSRGGNGNTIYF
DNA: TGTGCCAGTAGCCGGGGGGGAAATGGAAACACCATATATTTT

J: TRBJ1-4
size: -
D: -
V: TRBV7-8
CDR3: CASSPLGPNEKLFF
DNA: TGTGCCAGCAGCCCCCTGGGGCCTAATGAAAAACTGTTTTTT

J: TRBJ1-2
size: -
D: TRBD1
V: TRBV28
CDR3: CASSLGTGVDYGYTF
DNA: TGTGCCAGCAGTTTAGGGACAGGGGTTGACTATGGCTACACCTTC

J: TRBJ2-7
size: -
D: -
V: TRBV19
CDR3: CASSTSGLHYEQYF
DNA: TGTGCCAGTAGTACGTCGGGACTCCACTACGAGCAGTACTTC

J: TRBJ1-6
size: -
D: TRBD1
V: TRBV18
CDR3: CASSQRQGDNSPLHF
DNA: TGTGCCAGCTCACAACGACAGGGGGATAATTCACCCCTCCACTTT

J: TRBJ2-1
size: -
D: -
V: TRBV18
CDR3: CASSPMPSNEQFF
DNA: TGTGCCAGCTCACCAATGCCCAGCAATGAGCAGTTCTTC

J: TRBJ2-5
size: -
D: -
V: TRBV7-9
CDR3: CASSSRPSWVNIVTETQYF
DNA: TGTGCCAGCAGCTCCAGGCCATCTTGGGTCAATATAGTTACAGAGACCCAGTACTTC

J: TRBJ2-7
size: -
D: -
V: TRBV7-2
CDR3: CASSTRPGTLAVYEQYF
DNA: TGTGCCAGCAGCACCCGCCCCGGGACTCTGGCAGTCTACGAGCAGTACTTC

J: TRBJ2-3
size: -
D: TRBD2
V: TRBV30
CDR3: CAWRLAGGVGTDTQYF
DNA: TGTGCCTGGCGGCTAGCGGGGGGGGTGGGCACAGATACGCAGTATTTT

J: TRBJ2-7
size: -
D: -
V: TRBV25-1
CDR3: CASSGNRDKVTYEQYF
DNA: TGTGCCAGCAGTGGTAACCGGGACAAGGTAACCTACGAGCAGTACTTC

J: TRBJ1-5
size: -
D: -
V: TRBV6-2/TRBV6-3
CDR3: CASSYQEVVNQPQHF
DNA: TGTGCCAGCAGTTACCAGGAAGTCGTCAATCAGCCCCAGCATTTT

J: TRBJ2-2
size: -
D: -
V: TRBV5-4
CDR3: CASSFERLNTGELFF
DNA: TGTGCCAGCAGCTTCGAGAGACTTAACACCGGGGAGCTGTTTTTT

J: TRBJ1-2
size: -
D: -
V: TRBV3-1/TRBV3-2
CDR3: CASSEGGGTYGYTF
DNA: TGTGCCAGCAGCGAAGGGGGGGGGACCTATGGCTACACCTTC